This paragraph reports one T cell receptor (beta chain). The naive CD8 subset, CD45RO-negative cells positively selected for CCR7, excluded terminally differentiated effector memory CD45RA+ cells. These data are taken from a study of shared clonotypes between healthy human individuals. At the level of the study: Donors consisted of two women and a few men between 18 and 49.

Sequenced by immunoSEQ multiplex PCR; TCRdb stores in-frame clones only, minus some. The table shows about 650,000 clones, with less than 97% occurring only once. This CDR3 spans 15 amino acids. From germline, CDR1 is SEHNR and CDR2 FQNEAQ (reference sequence). Trimming at V came to 6 bases and at J to 3 bases, leaving 9 bases not matched to a gene. The rearrangement links TRBV7-9 to TRBJ1-1, with 8 nucleotides matching TRBD1. Sequenced: naive CD8+ T cells sorted from blood. The source is a woman aged 25-40 years in good health. The CDR3: CASRSPDRADTEAFF. The CDR3 nucleotides read TGTGCCAGCAGGTCCCCGGACAGGGCGGACACTGAAGCTTTCTTT.